The present T cell receptor (beta chain) was sequenced within a study of sequential checkpoint blockade in melanoma (dated by TCRdb to about 2019). Background for the entire study: Patients were randomized 1:1 to first-line nivolumab followed by ipilimumab (arm A) or ipilimumab followed by nivolumab (arm B). Both trial sequences were followed by maintenance nivolumab. Results the study describes overall, beyond this receptor: Validation of the response-prediction model combining TCR metrics and mutation burden is needed in larger, independent patient cohorts.

The label giving this sample's treatment or condition can be read as: randomized to nivolumab then ipilimumab (arm A) or the reverse (arm B). No trial patient had received prior DNA-damaging chemotherapy. Thawed PBMCs were sorted on a FACS Aria II flow cytometer to isolate live CD3+CD8+ cells negative for CD19 and CD56. Samples came from patients with melanoma in CheckMate 064, a randomized, open-label phase II trial of sequential checkpoint blockade. Peripheral blood mononuclear cells were collected by leukapheresis, purified with Ficoll-Paque, and frozen in human serum with roughly 10% DMSO. Immediately after sorting, the purity of the sorted blood CD3+CD8+ cells was confirmed to be >95%, and DNA was then extracted. This clone registers as large (0.1 to 1%) within its sample. The antigen this receptor binds is unknown. Per-base quality was not reported, and no clone a single base away is much larger than it.

The CDR3 spans 12 residues, from the cysteine through the phenylalanine. Only the CDR3 DNA stays, 36 bases, in frame from base 1. The germline V end is reduced by 10 bases and the J end by 7 bases; junction bases left unmatched: 8. Reading the germline V gene gives CDR1 WSHSY and CDR2 SAAADI. The immunoSEQ Assay was used to immunosequence TCRbeta CDR3 regions from genomic DNA. Genomic DNA was amplified by bias-controlled multiplex PCR before high-throughput sequencing. As for the authors' bioinformatics: To quantify the absolute abundance of each unique TCRbeta CDR3 region, the sequences were collapsed and filtered. Clonality, defined as 1 minus Pielou's evenness, was calculated using only productive rearrangements. A previously published method was used to identify clones whose frequencies were significantly greater in on-treatment samples than in baseline samples. TCRdb stores this immuneACCESS table with in-frame sequences only. Part of the clones is absent; in the studies checked, under half of the shortfall reflects unresolved V genes, and no reason is known for the rest. From that table come the V and J calls and clone size; the DNA was used to work out D and trimming. The sample table holds more than 15,000 clones, of which roughly 72% were seen once. In total, the top ten clones hold roughly a fifth of the sample.

This material consisted of CD8+ T cells sorted from blood (inferred from file names), taken from a patient given nivolumab and ipilimumab in sequence. The chain links TRBV10-2 with TRBJ1-2; the central 8 bases match TRBD1. The clonotype originates from a human donor with melanoma. The CDR3 is CATTGTGFGYTF. Here is the DNA: TGCGCCACCACCGGGACAGGATTTGGCTACACCTTC.